The 9 T cell receptor beta chains in this list originate from one sample, sequenced in a study of CXCR3-negative and CXCR3-positive naive CD8 T cells. All TRB cDNA libraries came from 5' RACE performed with UMI labels. For each CDR3 protein, TCRdb gives one entry from its re-call of the 5' RACE reads, without DNA. The sample shows roughly 89,000 distinct CDR3 sequences, and about 1% sits with its ten largest clones. Sample: naive CXCR3- CD8+ T cells from blood. Subset of the sample: CD45RO-CCR7+CD27+CD95- naive CD8+ T cells lacking CXCR3 (TNR3-). These receptors all stem from a human donor in good health. Some clones in this sample may be carry-over from other donors' samples.

The chain couples TRBV20-1 to TRBJ2-5; TCRdb returns TRBD1, unconfirmable since there is no DNA. This CDR3 spans 16 amino acids. The germline V gene has CDR1 DFQATT and CDR2 SNEGSKA (reference sequence). CDR3: CSARPLKIQGVEAQYF.

V is TRBV20-1 and J is TRBJ1-4; TCRdb calls TRBD1, which cannot be checked without DNA. CDR1 DFQATT and CDR2 SNEGSKA come from the germline V gene (reference sequence). CDR3 length: 13 amino acids. CDR3 residues: CSAQTGVNEKLFF.

CDR3 in amino acids: CASSQGTGLLDGYTF. The J gene is TRBJ1-2, the V gene TRBV2; TCRdb gives TRBD1 as the D gene, but with no DNA this cannot be confirmed. There are 15 residues in the CDR3. Germline lookup yields CDR1 SNHLY and CDR2 FYNNEI.

V and J are TRBV14 and TRBJ1-1. The length of the CDR3 is 12 residues. Germline V CDR1 and CDR2: SGHDN, FVKESK. The CDR3 sequence: CASSQEPAEAFF. The complete variable domain, with remaining parts taken from reference TRBV14 and TRBJ1-1, reads EAGVTQFPSHSVIEKGQTVTLRCDPISGHDNLYWYRRVMGKEIKFLLHFVKESKQDESGMPNNRFLAERTGGTYSTLKVQPAELEDSGVYFCASSQEPAEAFFGQGTRLTVV.

This chain uses TRBV29-1 with TRBJ2-6; TCRdb's D call of TRBD1 is untestable without DNA. This CDR3 contains 20 residues. The germline gives CDR1 SQVTM, CDR2 ANQGSEA. The CDR3 sequence: CSVESGTGTGYLAGANVLTF.

V usage is TRBV20-1 and J usage is TRBJ2-2; TCRdb picks TRBD2, but there is no DNA to check that call. Germline-derived CDR1 and CDR2 are DFQATT and SNEGSKA (reference sequence). CDR3 length equals 17 residues. The CDR3 region is CSARDYTGLADTGELFF.

The chain couples TRBV12-3 or TRBV12-4 to TRBJ2-2; TCRdb's D gene call, TRBD2, goes unchecked for lack of DNA. The CDR3 is 16 residues long. CDR3 region: CASSLSTLAGVGELFF.

The V and J genes are TRBV5-1 and TRBJ1-1; the D call from TCRdb, TRBD1, cannot be confirmed without DNA. The CDR3 totals 14 residues. Germline V gene data show CDR1 as SGHRS and CDR2 as YFSETQ. The CDR3 here is CASSSTGVNTEAFF.

The CDR3: CASSYSTTAVPTGELFF. This chain links TRBV6-5 with TRBJ2-2. There are 17 residues in the CDR3. Per the germline V gene, CDR1 is MNHEY and CDR2 is SVGAGI.